Here is one T cell receptor (beta chain) with its context. This record belongs to a study of shared clonotypes between healthy human individuals. Naive CD8 cells comprised CD45RO-negative, CCR7-positively selected cells, excluding terminally differentiated effector memory CD45RA+ cells. Germline V gives CDR1 MDHEN, CDR2 SYDVKM. There are 17 residues in the CDR3. Trimming removed 5 bases from V and 5 bases from J, with 22 bases in between. As handled by the study authors: ImmunoSEQ only sent back junction sequences with no quality scores, so filtering was done differently. The protocol was immunoSEQ multiplex PCR, while the TCRdb copy is restricted to in-frame clones and leaves out a portion. From that table come the V and J calls and clone size; the DNA was used to work out D and trimming. The repertoire holds hundreds of thousands of clones, 85% to 95% seen once, with over 0.095% in the top ten.

This sequence joins TRBV28 and TRBJ1-5, with a tentative D call TRBD1 (6 bases). The source of this sequence is a woman in her 30s in good health. The material sequenced was naive CD8+ T cells sorted from blood. The CDR3 DNA sequence: TGTGCCAGCAGTCCGGAGATTGACAGGATCCTGGATCAGCCCCAGCATTTT. It yields the protein CASSPEIDRILDQPQHF.